The present entry profiles one TCR beta chain with its context. The CDR3 runs to 14 residues. CDR1 is SGHNT, CDR2 YYREEE, per germline (reference sequence). The V gene lost 3 bases and the J gene lost 1 base, with 11 bases spanning the gap. This sample is drawn from a study of blood T cell repertoires in COVID-19. At the level of the study: PBMCs, B-cell-depleted T cells, or T cells were the source of the cDNA or gDNA that made up the material.

Produced via immunoSEQ multiplex PCR; TCRdb's table is partial and in-frame only. This table holds approximately 250,000 clones, around 84% found once. This TCR derives from a man aged 55 to 69 with acute or convalescent COVID-19. The sample taken for sequencing was peripheral blood. The chain combines TRBV5-4 with TRBJ2-7; D is possibly TRBD1 (6 bases). DNA of the CDR3: TGTGCCAGCAGCTCCAATACAGGGTCCTACGAGCAGTACTTC. It specifies CASSSNTGSYEQYF.